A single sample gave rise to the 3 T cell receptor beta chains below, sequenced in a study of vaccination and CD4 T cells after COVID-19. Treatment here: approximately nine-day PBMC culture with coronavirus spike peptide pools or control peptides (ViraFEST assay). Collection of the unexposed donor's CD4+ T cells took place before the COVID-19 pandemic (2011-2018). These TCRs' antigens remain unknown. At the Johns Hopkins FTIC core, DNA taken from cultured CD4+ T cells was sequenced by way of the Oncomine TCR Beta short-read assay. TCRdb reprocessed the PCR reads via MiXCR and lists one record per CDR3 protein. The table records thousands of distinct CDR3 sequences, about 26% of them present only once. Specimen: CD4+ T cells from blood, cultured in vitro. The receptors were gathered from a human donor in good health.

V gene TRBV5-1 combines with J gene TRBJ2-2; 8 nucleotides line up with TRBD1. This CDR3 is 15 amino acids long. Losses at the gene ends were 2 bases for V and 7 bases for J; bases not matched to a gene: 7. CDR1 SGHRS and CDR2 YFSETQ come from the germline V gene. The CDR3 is CASSFQGAGGGELFF. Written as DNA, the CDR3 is TGCGCCAGCAGCTTCCAGGGGGCTGGGGGCGGGGAGCTGTTTTTT.

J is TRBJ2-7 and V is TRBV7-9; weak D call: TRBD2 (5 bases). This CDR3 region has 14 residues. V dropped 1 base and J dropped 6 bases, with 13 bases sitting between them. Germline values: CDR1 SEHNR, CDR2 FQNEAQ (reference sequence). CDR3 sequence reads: CASSLVPLEGEQYF. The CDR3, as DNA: TGTGCCAGCAGCTTAGTTCCACTAGAAGGCGAGCAGTACTTC.

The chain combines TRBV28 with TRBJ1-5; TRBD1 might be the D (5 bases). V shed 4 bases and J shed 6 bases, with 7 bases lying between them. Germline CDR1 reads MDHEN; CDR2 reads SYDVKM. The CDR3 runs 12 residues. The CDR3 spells CASSWGSQPQHF. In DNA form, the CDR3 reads TGTGCCAGCAGTTGGGGGAGTCAGCCCCAGCATTTT. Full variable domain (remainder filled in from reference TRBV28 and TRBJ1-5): DVKVTQSSRYLVKRTGEKVFLECVQDMDHENMFWYRQDPGLGLRLIYFSYDVKMKEKGDIPEGYSVSREKKERFSLILESASTNQTSMYLCASSWGSQPQHFGDGTRLSIL.